This TCR beta chain came from a study of OX40 agonist ivuxolimab in advanced cancers. Study-level background: Hepatocellular carcinoma, melanoma, renal cell or head and neck cancer occurred in dose-escalation patients.

The CDR3 spans 12 residues. Trimming cost V 3 bases and J 5 bases, with 8 bases left between them. Germline V CDR1 and CDR2: WNHNN, SYGVQD (reference sequence). Data came from immunoSEQ multiplex PCR; TCRdb stores just in-frame clones and leaves some out. The sample lists roughly 70,000 clones; around four fifths were seen once. Peripheral blood came from all dose cohorts at three timepoints. This specimen consisted of CD4+ or CD8+ T cells sorted from blood, obtained in a trial of the OX40 agonist ivuxolimab. The rearrangement uses TRBV10-1 and TRBJ2-7, with D possibly being TRBD1 (5 bases). The TCR was taken from an adult with an advanced solid tumor such as melanoma, head and neck, liver or kidney cancer. CDR3 amino acids: CASSDWGHEQYF. Here the CDR3 DNA reads TGCGCCAGCAGTGATTGGGGCCACGAGCAGTACTTC.